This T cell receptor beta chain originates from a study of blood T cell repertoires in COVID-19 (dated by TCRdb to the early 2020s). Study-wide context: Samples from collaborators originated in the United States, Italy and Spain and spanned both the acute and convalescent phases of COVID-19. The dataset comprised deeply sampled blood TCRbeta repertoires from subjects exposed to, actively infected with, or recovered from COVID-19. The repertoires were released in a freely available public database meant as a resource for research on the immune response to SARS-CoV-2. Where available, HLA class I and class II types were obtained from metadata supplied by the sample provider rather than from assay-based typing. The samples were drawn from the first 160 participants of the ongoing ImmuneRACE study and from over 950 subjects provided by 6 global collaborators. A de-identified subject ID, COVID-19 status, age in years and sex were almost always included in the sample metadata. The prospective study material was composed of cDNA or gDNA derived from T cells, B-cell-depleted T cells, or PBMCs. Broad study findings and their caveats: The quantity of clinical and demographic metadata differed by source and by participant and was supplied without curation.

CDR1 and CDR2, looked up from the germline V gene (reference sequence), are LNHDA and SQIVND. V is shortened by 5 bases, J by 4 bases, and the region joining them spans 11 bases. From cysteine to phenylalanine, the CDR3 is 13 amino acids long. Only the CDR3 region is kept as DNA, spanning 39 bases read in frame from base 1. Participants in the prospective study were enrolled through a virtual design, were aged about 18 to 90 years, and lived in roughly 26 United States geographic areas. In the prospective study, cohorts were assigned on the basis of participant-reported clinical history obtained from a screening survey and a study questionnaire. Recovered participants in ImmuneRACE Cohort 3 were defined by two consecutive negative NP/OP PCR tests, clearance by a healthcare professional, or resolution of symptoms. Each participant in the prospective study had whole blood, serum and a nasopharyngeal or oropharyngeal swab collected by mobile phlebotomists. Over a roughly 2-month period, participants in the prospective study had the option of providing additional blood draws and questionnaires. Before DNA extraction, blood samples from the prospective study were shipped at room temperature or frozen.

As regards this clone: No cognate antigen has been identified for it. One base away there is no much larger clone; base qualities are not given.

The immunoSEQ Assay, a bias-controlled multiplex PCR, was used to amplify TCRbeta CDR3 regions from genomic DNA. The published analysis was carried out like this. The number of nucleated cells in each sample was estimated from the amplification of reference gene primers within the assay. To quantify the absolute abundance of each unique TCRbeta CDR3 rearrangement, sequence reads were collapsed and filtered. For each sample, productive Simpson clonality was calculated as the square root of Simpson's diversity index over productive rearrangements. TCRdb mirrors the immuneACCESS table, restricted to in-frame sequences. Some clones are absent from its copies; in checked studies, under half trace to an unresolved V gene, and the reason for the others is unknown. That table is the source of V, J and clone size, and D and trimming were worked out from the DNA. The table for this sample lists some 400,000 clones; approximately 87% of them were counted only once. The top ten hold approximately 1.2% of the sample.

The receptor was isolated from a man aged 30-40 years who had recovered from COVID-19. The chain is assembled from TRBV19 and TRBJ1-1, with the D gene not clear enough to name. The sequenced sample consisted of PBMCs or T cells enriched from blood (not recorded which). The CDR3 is CASSLFEGTEAFF. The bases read TGTGCCAGTAGTTTATTTGAGGGCACTGAAGCTTTCTTT.